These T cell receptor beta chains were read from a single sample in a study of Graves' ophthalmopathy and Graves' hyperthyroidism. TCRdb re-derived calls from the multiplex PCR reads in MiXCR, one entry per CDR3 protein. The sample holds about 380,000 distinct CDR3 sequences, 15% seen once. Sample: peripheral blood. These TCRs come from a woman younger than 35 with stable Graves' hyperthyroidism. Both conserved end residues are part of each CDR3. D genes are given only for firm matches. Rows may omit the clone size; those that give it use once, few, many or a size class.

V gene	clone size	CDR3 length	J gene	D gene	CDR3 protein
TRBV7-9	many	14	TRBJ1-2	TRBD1	CASSFTGGDDLGGF
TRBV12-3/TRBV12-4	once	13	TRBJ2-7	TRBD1	CASSPEGQREQYF
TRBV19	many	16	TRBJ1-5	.	CASSRLSFYSNQPQHF
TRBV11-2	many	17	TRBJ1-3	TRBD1	CASSRRTGPNSGNTIYF
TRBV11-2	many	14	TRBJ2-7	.	CASSLDALTYEQYF
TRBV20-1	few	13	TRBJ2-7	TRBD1	CSAPRDSTYEQYF
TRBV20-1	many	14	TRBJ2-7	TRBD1	CSAGRQGVGYEQYF
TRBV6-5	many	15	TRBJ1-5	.	CASSFPTQGTQPQHF
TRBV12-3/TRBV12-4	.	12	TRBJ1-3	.	CASSPLSFTIYF
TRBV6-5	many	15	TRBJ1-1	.	CASSYSIAGGTEAFF
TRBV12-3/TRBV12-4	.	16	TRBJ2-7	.	CASRSLGQRVWGEQYF
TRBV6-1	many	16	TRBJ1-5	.	CASSDYAEISYQPQHF
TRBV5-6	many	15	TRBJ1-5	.	CASSPGAGDNQPQHF
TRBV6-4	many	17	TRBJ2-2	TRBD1	CASSRQPTGAGTGELFF
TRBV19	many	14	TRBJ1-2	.	CASTPQGWGYGYTF
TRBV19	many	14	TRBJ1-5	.	CASSLLSGNQPQHF
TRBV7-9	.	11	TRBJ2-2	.	CAINSAGELFF
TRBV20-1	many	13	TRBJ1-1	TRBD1	CSARSDRDTEAFF
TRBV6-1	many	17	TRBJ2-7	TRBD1	CASNPGTGDVRPYEQYF
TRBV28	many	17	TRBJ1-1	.	CASSLLGYRSRNTEAFF
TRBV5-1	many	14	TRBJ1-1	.	CASRRGQLNTEAFF
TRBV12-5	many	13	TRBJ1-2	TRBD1	CASGLGTGFGYTF
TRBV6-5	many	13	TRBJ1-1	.	CASSYAMNTEAFF
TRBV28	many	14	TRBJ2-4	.	CASSPEWAKNIQYF
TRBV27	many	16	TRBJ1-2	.	CASSSTTPAAVYGYTF
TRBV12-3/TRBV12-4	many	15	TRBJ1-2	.	CASSPEDKRNYGYTF
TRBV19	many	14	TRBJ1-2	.	CASSITKGNYGYTF
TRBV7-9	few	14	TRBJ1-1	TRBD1	CASSSATGVTEAFF
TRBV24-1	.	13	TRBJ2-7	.	CATSAPGEQQQYF
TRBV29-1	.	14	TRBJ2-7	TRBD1	CSVDPGTGPYEQYF
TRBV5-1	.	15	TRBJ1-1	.	CASSYGTLLNTEAFF
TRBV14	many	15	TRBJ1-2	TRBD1	CASSRWDRDFNGYTF
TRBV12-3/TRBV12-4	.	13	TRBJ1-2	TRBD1	CASSFLGQGVYTF
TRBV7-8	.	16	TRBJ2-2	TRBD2	CASSNSGGQVTGELFF
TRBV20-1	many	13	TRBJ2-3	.	CSARLAQTDTQYF